The next 18 T cell receptor beta chains were all read from a single sample in a study of T-cell memory formation after mild COVID-19. TCRdb re-called the 5' RACE reads with MiXCR, one entry per CDR3 protein. The sample has hundreds of thousands of distinct CDR3 sequences, about 20% seen once. Sequenced material: PBMCs or a T cell subset sorted from them (not recorded which). These receptors were taken from an adult woman who had mild COVID-19 (a few samples of this study predate the infection). Cell type and time point are not known.

This clonotype appeared once. The rearrangement links TRBV29-1 to TRBJ2-1; 14 nucleotides line up with TRBD2. Germline V gene lookup returns CDR1 SQVTM and CDR2 ANQGSEA. Losses at the gene ends were 2 bases for V and 4 bases for J; bases not matched to a gene: 4. This CDR3 comprises 16 residues. CDR3 in DNA: TGCAGCGTTGAATTGGGACTAGCGGGGGCTTACAATGAGCAGTTCTTC. Translating gives CSVELGLAGAYNEQFF.

The genes are TRBV13 and TRBJ2-7; the D gene is possibly TRBD1 (5 bases). Germline V gene lookup returns CDR1 PRHDT and CDR2 FYEKMQ (reference sequence). CDR3 length: 14 amino acids. Trimming shortened V by 0 bases and J by 3 bases, and 9 bases separated the two germline ends. As DNA, the CDR3 is TGTGCCAGCAGCTTAGGCGACAGTTACTACGAGCAGTACTTC. The encoded protein is CASSLGDSYYEQYF.

This chain links TRBV20-1 with TRBJ2-1; 10 bases map to TRBD1. After removal of 2 bases from V and 4 bases from J, the junction contained 5 bases not matched to a gene. CDR1 is DFQATT, CDR2 SNEGSKA, per germline (reference sequence). The CDR3 length is 15 residues. In DNA, the CDR3 is TGCAGTGCTAGACAGTGGGACAGGGGATACAATGAGCAGTTCTTC. It translates to CSARQWDRGYNEQFF.

The chain couples TRBV12-3 or TRBV12-4 to TRBJ2-7; D is unclear. CDR3 length: 16 amino acids. V lost 5 bases and J lost 2, with 19 bases in between. The CDR3 sequence: CASSHLLKDRPYEQYF. The CDR3 bases are TGTGCCAGCAGTCACCTGTTGAAGGACCGCCCCTACGAGCAGTACTTC.

This clonotype has a handful of counts. V is TRBV7-8 and J is TRBJ2-7; 8 nucleotides align to TRBD2. The CDR3 is 14 amino acids. The germline V gene encodes CDR1 SGHVS and CDR2 FQNEAQ. J lost 3 bases, V lost 3 bases, and 4 bases had no gene match. DNA for the CDR3: TGTGCCAGCAGCTTCGGGGGGGACATCTACGAGCAGTACTTC. Protein: CASSFGGDIYEQYF.

This chain joins TRBV11-2 and TRBJ2-1, with D maybe TRBD2 (5 bases). Germline V gives CDR1 SGHAT, CDR2 FQNNGV. The V end was cut by 2 bases, the J end by 13 bases, with 9 bases between. The CDR3 sequence is 11 residues long. Here the CDR3 DNA reads TGTGCCAGCAGCTTATTGGACTTCCAGTTCTTC. Translation: CASSLLDFQFF.

The chain joins TRBV19 to TRBJ1-6; no definite D call. Per the germline V gene, CDR1 is LNHDA and CDR2 is SQIVND (reference sequence). This CDR3 contains 15 residues. Trimming left V 1 base short and J 9 bases short, with 13 bases between. The CDR3 DNA sequence: TGTGCCAGTAGTATAGTTATAGGCGAAGGTTCACCCCTCCACTTT. Translating gives CASSIVIGEGSPLHF.

The chain has TRBV12-3 or TRBV12-4 and TRBJ1-2; no definite D call. The CDR3 is 13 residues long. The ends were cut back, 3 bases at V and 3 bases at J, with 8 bases in the middle. The CDR3 sequence is CASSFAGDYGYTF. CDR3 in DNA: TGTGCCAGCAGTTTCGCCGGGGACTATGGCTACACCTTC.

This clonotype showed up just a few times. The chain couples TRBV20-1 to TRBJ1-1; D unclear. Germline CDR1 reads DFQATT; CDR2 reads SNEGSKA (reference sequence). The CDR3 is 15 residues long. Deletions cut 3 bases from V and 4 bases from J, with 18 bases between. The CDR3 coding sequence is TGCAGTGCTAGGCGGGAGAAGGGATATGTCACTGAAGCTTTCTTT. This codes for CSARREKGYVTEAFF.

In its sample, this clonotype was seen a few times. The rearrangement joins TRBV6-1 to TRBJ1-5, with D perhaps matching TRBD1 (5 bases). CDR1 MNHNS and CDR2 SASEGT come from the germline V gene. The CDR3 has 17 amino acids. V lost 2 bases and J lost 0, with 14 bases in between. CDR3 coding DNA: TGTGCCAGCAGTGAAATGGGACGGATGTATAGCAATCAGCCCCAGCATTTT. Amino acid sequence: CASSEMGRMYSNQPQHF.

The chain employs TRBV4-1 and TRBJ1-2, with 8 bases fitting TRBD1. This CDR3 is 16 amino acids long. Trimming took 0 bases from V and 4 from J; bases not matched to a gene: 7. CDR1 is MGHRA, CDR2 YSYEKL, per germline. The CDR3 here is CASSQELDRAVYGYTF. In nucleotides, the CDR3 is TGCGCCAGCAGCCAAGAGCTGGACAGGGCAGTCTATGGCTACACCTTC.

The chain combines TRBV24-1 with TRBJ1-1, with D perhaps TRBD1 (5 bases). V was shortened by 1 base and J by 1 base, with 9 bases between the two germline ends. CDR1 is KGHDR, CDR2 SFDVKD, per germline. The CDR3 consists of 15 residues. CDR3 amino acids: CATSDLRQTNTEAFF. Here the CDR3 DNA reads TGTGCCACCAGTGATTTAAGACAGACGAACACTGAAGCTTTCTTT.

The rearrangement uses TRBV20-1 and TRBJ1-5; D ambiguous. The CDR3 is 14 amino acids. In germline, CDR1 is DFQATT, CDR2 SNEGSKA (reference sequence). Trimming took off 5 bases at V and 3 bases at J, with 14 bases between the two ends. CDR3: CSARIGGPNQPQHF. CDR3 coding DNA: TGCAGTGCTCGAATCGGAGGTCCCAATCAGCCCCAGCATTTT.

There are many counts of this clonotype. The rearrangement links TRBV5-1 to TRBJ2-7; D is ambiguous. Trimming shortened V by 4 bases and J by 2 bases, and 10 bases separated the two germline ends. From germline, CDR1 is SGHRS and CDR2 YFSETQ. The CDR3 has 13 residues. DNA for the CDR3: TGCGCCAGCAGCGAAGGAACTACCTACGAGCAGTACTTC. Translating gives CASSEGTTYEQYF.

In DNA form, the CDR3 reads TGTGCCAGCAGTTTAAATAGGGCTAGCGGGTACCAAGAGACCCAGTACTTC. Its protein is CASSLNRASGYQETQYF. The chain has TRBV27 and TRBJ2-5; TRBD2 matches at 8 bases. After removal of 2 bases from V and 0 bases from J, the junction contained 8 bases not matched to a gene. CDR3 length: 17 amino acids. Germline CDR1 and CDR2: MNHEY and SMNVEV (reference sequence).

This clonotype was observed a handful of times. This chain's CDR3 is CASSLGQGDEKLFF. For the CDR3, the DNA is TGTGCCAGCAGCTTAGGACAGGGGGATGAAAAACTGTTTTTT. The chain is built from TRBV7-6 and TRBJ1-4, with 9 bases matching TRBD1. The CDR3 runs to 14 residues. Germline lookup yields CDR1 SGHVS and CDR2 FNYEAQ. V gave up 1 base and J gave up 6 bases; unmatched junction bases: 0.

The rearrangement uses TRBV7-2 and TRBJ2-4, with D possibly matching TRBD1 (5 bases). V was trimmed by 3 bases and J by 1 base, leaving 16 bases between them. CDR3 length: 17 amino acids. The germline V gene has CDR1 SGHTA and CDR2 FQGNSA. CDR3 loop: CASSFFPRAGAKNIQYF. CDR3 coding DNA: TGTGCCAGCAGCTTCTTCCCCAGGGCCGGCGCCAAAAACATTCAGTACTTC. Looking up the rest from reference TRBV7-2 and TRBJ2-4 gives the full variable domain: GAGVSQSPSNKVTEKGKDVELRCDPISGHTALYWYRQSLGQGLEFLIYFQGNSAPDKSGLPSDRFSAERTGGSVSTLTIQRTQQEDSAVYLCASSFFPRAGAKNIQYFGAGTRLSVL.

The chain links TRBV21-1 to TRBJ2-3; the DNA was not compared with TRBD1, the D call given in the table. TRBV21-1 is reported as a pseudogene. This CDR3 is built from 14 residues. This CDR3 reads CASSNRVSADTQYF. The CDR3 region has the DNA TGTGCCAGCAGCAACAGGGTGTCGGCAGATACGCAGTATTTT.